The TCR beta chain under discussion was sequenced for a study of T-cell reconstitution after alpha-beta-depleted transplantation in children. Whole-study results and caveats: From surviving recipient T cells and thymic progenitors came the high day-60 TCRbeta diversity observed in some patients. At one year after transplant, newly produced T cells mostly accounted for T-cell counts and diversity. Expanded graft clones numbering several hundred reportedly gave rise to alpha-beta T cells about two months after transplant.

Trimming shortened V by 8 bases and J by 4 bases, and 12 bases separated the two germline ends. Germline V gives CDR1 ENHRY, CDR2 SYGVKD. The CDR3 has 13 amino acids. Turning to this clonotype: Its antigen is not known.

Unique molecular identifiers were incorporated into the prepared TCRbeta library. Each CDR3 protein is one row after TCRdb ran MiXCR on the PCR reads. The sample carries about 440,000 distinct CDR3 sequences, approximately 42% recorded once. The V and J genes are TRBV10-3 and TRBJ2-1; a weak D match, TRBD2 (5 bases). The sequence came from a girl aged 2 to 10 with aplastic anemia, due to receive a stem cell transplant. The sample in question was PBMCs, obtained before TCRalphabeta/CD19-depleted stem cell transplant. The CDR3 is CAIDNGDYNEQFF. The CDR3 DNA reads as TGTGCCATCGACAACGGGGATTACAATGAGCAGTTCTTC.